This T cell receptor beta chain derives from a study of regulatory T cells. Study-wide results and caveats: Hydrophobic residues at CDR3 positions 6 and 7 were enriched in conventional CD4+ T cells of CD3G-deficient patients.

At testing, patients were 2 to 39 years old, with reduced naive and increased memory T-cell proportions. CD4+ cells were sorted into CD25-high CD127-low regulatory cells and CD25-low CD127-high conventional cells. This clone was detected only once. Its matching antigen is unknown. The germline CDR1 and CDR2 sequences are GTSNPN and SVGIG (reference sequence). V was pared by 0 bases and J by 7 bases, with 12 bases between. The CDR3 spans 13 residues. Primers: 52 TRBV forward and 13 TRBJ reverse. Clones were sequenced by immunoSEQ multiplex PCR, and TCRdb holds only the in-frame ones, with some missing. The profile shows tens of thousands of clones, 70% to 90% of them singletons.

The chain uses TRBV30 and TRBJ1-2; D unresolved. The sequence derives from a child between 5 and 17 years old with CD3G deficiency. Sequencing used conventional CD4+ T cells sorted from blood. The CDR3 is CAWSVIGWTGYTF. DNA for the CDR3: TGTGCCTGGAGTGTGATAGGGTGGACTGGCTACACCTTC.